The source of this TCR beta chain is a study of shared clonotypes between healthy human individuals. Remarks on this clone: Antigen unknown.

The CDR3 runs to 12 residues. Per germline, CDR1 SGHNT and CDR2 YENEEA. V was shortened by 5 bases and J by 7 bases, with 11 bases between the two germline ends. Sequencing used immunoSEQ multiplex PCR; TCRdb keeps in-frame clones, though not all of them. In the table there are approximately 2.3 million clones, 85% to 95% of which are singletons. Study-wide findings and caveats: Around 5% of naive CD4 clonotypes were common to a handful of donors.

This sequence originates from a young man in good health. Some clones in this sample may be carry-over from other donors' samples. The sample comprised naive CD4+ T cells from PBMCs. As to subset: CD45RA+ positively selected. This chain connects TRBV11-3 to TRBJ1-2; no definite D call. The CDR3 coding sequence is TGTGCCAGCAGCATGGGAAGCGGTGGCTACACCTTC. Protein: CASSMGSGGYTF.